This record covers a single T cell receptor (beta chain). This sample stems from a study of CXCR3-negative and CXCR3-positive naive CD8 T cells. 5' RACE that incorporated UMI labels was used to prepare the TRB cDNA libraries. TCRdb reprocessed the 5' RACE reads, with one entry per CDR3 protein and no DNA. This specimen shows tens of thousands of distinct CDR3 sequences; the ten leading clones hold approximately 1%. Sample: naive CXCR3- CD8+ T cells from blood. Indicated subset: CD45RO-CCR7+CD27+CD95- naive CD8+ T cells lacking CXCR3 (TNR3-). The source is a human donor in good health. Some clones in this sample may be carry-over from other donors' samples.

The CDR3 region is CASSSGQGRAFF. V gene TRBV11-2 combines with J gene TRBJ1-1; TCRdb selects TRBD1, and the lack of DNA leaves this call unchecked. The length of the CDR3 is 12 residues. Germline V gene sequence: CDR1 SGHAT, CDR2 FQNNGV.